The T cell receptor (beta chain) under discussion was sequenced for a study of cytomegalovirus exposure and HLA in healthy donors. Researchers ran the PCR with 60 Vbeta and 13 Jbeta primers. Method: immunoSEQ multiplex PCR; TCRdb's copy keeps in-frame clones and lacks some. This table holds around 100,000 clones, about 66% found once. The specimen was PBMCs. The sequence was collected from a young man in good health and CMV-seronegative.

CDR3 in amino acids: CASRRWTSGRTNNEQFF. The DNA for the CDR3 is TGTGCCAGCCGCCGATGGACTAGCGGGAGGACCAACAATGAGCAGTTCTTC. The chain joins TRBV7-3 to TRBJ2-1; 14 nucleotides match TRBD2. The CDR3 spans 17 residues. Germline loops: CDR1 SGHTA, CDR2 FQGTGA. Losses at the gene ends were 8 bases for V and 5 bases for J; bases not matched to a gene: 11.